Below are 16 T cell receptor beta chains sequenced from a single sample in a study of OX40 agonist ivuxolimab in advanced cancers. The table came from immunoSEQ multiplex PCR; TCRdb's copy has only in-frame clones and leaves some out. The table lists roughly 70,000 clones, around four fifths of them singletons. Sample: CD4+ or CD8+ T cells sorted from blood, taken in a trial of the OX40 agonist ivuxolimab. The receptor source for this set is an adult with an advanced solid tumor such as melanoma, head and neck, liver or kidney cancer.

The chain uses TRBV27 and TRBJ2-2, with unresolved D. The CDR3 runs to 14 residues. V was clipped by 3 bases and J by 3 bases, with 8 bases between them. Germline V gene sequence: CDR1 MNHEY, CDR2 SMNVEV (reference sequence). The chain's CDR3 is CASSFSRDTGELFF. The CDR3 coding sequence is TGTGCCAGCAGTTTTTCTAGGGACACCGGGGAGCTGTTTTTT.

This clone was counted a single time. The CDR3 loop is CASSRTGPRDTQYF. CDR3 bases: TGTGCCAGCAGCCGGACAGGTCCGCGGGATACGCAGTATTTT. The chain couples TRBV11-2 to TRBJ2-3, with 7 positions matching TRBD1. Germline lookup yields CDR1 SGHAT and CDR2 FQNNGV. The CDR3 consists of 14 residues. Unmatched junction bases numbered 8, after V lost 5 bases and J lost 6 bases.

This clone was counted a few times. J is TRBJ1-3 and V is TRBV7-8, with D hard to call. Per germline, CDR1 SGHVS and CDR2 FQNEAQ. The germline V and J ends were trimmed by 4 bases and 1 base, with 11 bases remaining between them. The CDR3 extends over 15 amino acids. CDR3 protein: CASSWGGRSGNTIYF. The CDR3 DNA sequence: TGTGCCAGCAGCTGGGGAGGGAGGTCTGGAAACACCATATATTTT.

This clone has more than one count but fewer than ten. CDR3 in amino acids: CASSQGQGGVSDRNSPLHF. The CDR3 DNA is TGCGCCAGCAGCCAAGGACAGGGCGGTGTCTCTGATCGGAATTCACCCCTCCACTTT. The chain uses TRBV4-1 and TRBJ1-6, with 7 bases matching TRBD1. The CDR3 loop spans 19 amino acids. Trimming at V came to 1 base and at J to 7 bases, leaving 16 bases not matched to a gene. Germline CDR1 and CDR2: MGHRA and YSYEKL.

This clone has a single count. V is TRBV27 and J is TRBJ2-3, with 9 bases fitting TRBD2. Germline trimming cut 5 bases from V and 5 bases from J; bases unmatched to any gene: 5. The CDR3 is 14 amino acids. CDR1 MNHEY and CDR2 SMNVEV come from the germline V gene (reference sequence). CDR3 DNA: TGTGCCAGCAGTCACTTAGCGGGGGAAGATACGCAGTATTTT. Amino acid sequence: CASSHLAGEDTQYF.

The chain carries TRBV2 and TRBJ2-7, with TRBD1 matching over 9 bases. V lost 6 bases, J lost 12 bases, and 9 bases stayed unmatched. CDR1 is SNHLY, CDR2 FYNNEI, per germline. This CDR3 is 12 amino acids long. CDR3 residues: CASRRDRVSPYF. The DNA for the CDR3 is TGTGCCAGCAGAAGGGACAGGGTGAGTCCGTACTTC.

This chain uses TRBV7-2 with TRBJ2-7, with D perhaps given as TRBD1 or TRBD2 (5 bases each). V lost 5 bases to trimming and J lost 2 bases, with 22 bases between them. CDR3 length equals 17 residues. Germline-derived CDR1 and CDR2 are SGHTA and FQGNSA. The CDR3 loop is CASSPIVGTPVPYEQYF. The CDR3 nucleotides are TGTGCCAGCAGCCCCATAGTCGGGACGCCGGTCCCCTACGAGCAGTACTTC.

The chain employs TRBV4-3 and TRBJ1-2; D gene ambiguous. The germline V and J ends were trimmed by 3 bases and 3 bases, with 8 bases remaining between them. The CDR3 is made up of 13 amino acids. The germline gives CDR1 LGHNA, CDR2 YSLEER. The CDR3 sequence is CASSHIGHYGYTF. CDR3 bases: TGCGCCAGCAGCCACATAGGACACTATGGCTACACCTTC.

This sequence joins TRBV5-4 and TRBJ2-3; no clear D. V was shortened by 2 bases and J by 3 bases, with 10 bases between the two germline ends. This CDR3 spans 14 amino acids. The V gene's germline CDR1 is SGHNT and CDR2 YYREEE (reference sequence). The CDR3 sequence: CASSLPEFTDTQYF. CDR3 DNA sequence: TGTGCCAGCAGCTTACCCGAATTTACAGATACGCAGTATTTT.

The chain joins TRBV6-4 to TRBJ2-3; the match to TRBD2 covers 7 bases. J lost 0 bases, V lost 6 bases, and 3 bases had no gene match. The V gene's germline CDR1 is MRHNA and CDR2 SNTAGT. This CDR3 comprises 14 residues. The CDR3 is CASSRLASTDTQYF. In DNA, the CDR3 is TGTGCCAGCAGCAGACTAGCTAGCACAGATACGCAGTATTTT.

The rearrangement uses TRBV19 and TRBJ1-6; 9 bases match TRBD1. The CDR3 runs 16 residues. Germline CDR1 reads LNHDA; CDR2 reads SQIVND (reference sequence). Trimming removed 0 bases from V and 7 bases from J; junction bases left unmatched: 4. CDR3 sequence (DNA): TGTGCCAGTAGTATAGACGGGACAGGGCGGAATTCACCCCTCCACTTT. It yields the protein CASSIDGTGRNSPLHF.

The CDR3 region is CASSVEANYGYTF. The CDR3 region has the DNA TGTGCCAGCAGCGTAGAGGCCAACTATGGCTACACCTTC. V usage is TRBV9 and J usage is TRBJ1-2, with D unclear. This CDR3 is built from 13 residues. Deletions cut 0 bases from V and 2 bases from J, with 5 bases between. CDR1 and CDR2 (germline): SGDLS, YYNGEE.

This sequence joins TRBV5-4 and TRBJ2-1; 11 nucleotides align to TRBD2. Germline assignment: CDR1 SGHNT and CDR2 YYREEE (reference sequence). This CDR3 contains 15 residues. J lost 6 bases, V lost 0 bases, and 2 bases had no gene match. CDR3 in DNA: TGTGCCAGCAGCTTGGGGGGACTAGCGGTCAATGAGCAGTTCTTC. Translation gives CASSLGGLAVNEQFF.

The rearrangement joins TRBV7-6 to TRBJ2-7, with 8 bases that match TRBD1. J was trimmed by 6 bases and V by 5 bases; bases with no gene match: 3. Per the germline V gene, CDR1 is SGHVS and CDR2 is FNYEAQ. This CDR3 comprises 12 residues. The CDR3 DNA follows: TGTGCCAGCAGCCATGACAGGGGCGAGCAGTACTTC. Residues: CASSHDRGEQYF. The whole variable domain, filled in from reference TRBV7-6 and TRBJ2-7, reads GAGVSQSPRYKVTKRGQDVALRCDPISGHVSLYWYRQALGQGPEFLTYFNYEAQQDKSGLPNDRFSAERPEGSISTLTIQRTEQRDSAMYRCASSHDRGEQYFGPGTRLTVT.

CDR3 nucleotides: TGCGCCAGCAGCTTGGCTGGGGAGGTTCACAATGAGCAGTTCTTC. Translation: CASSLAGEVHNEQFF. V gene TRBV5-1 combines with J gene TRBJ2-1; perhaps TRBD2 as D (6 bases). Trimming shortened V by 0 bases and J by 5 bases, and 12 bases separated the two germline ends. The CDR3 has 15 residues. The germline V gene has CDR1 SGHRS and CDR2 YFSETQ.

This clone was counted a few times. This rearrangement joins TRBV29-1 to TRBJ1-2, with D possibly matching TRBD1 (6 bases). The CDR3 contains 16 residues. CDR1 and CDR2 (germline): SQVTM, ANQGSEA. V lost 4 bases to trimming and J lost 1 base, with 19 bases between them. The CDR3 region is CSVVSGGWGHNYGYTF. The CDR3 nucleotides are TGCAGCGTTGTGAGTGGCGGTTGGGGGCATAACTATGGCTACACCTTC.